The 29 T cell receptor beta chains below come from one sample, sequenced in a study of blood T cells in healthy people across ages. Combining a sample-barcoded 5' primer with a J-beta primer mix, a second PCR ran for roughly 6 to 12 cycles. A single record per CDR3 protein comes from TCRdb applying MiXCR to the 5' RACE reads. The sample lists over a million distinct CDR3 sequences, 40% to 50% seen once, with around 8% in the top ten. Material: blood. The receptor set was obtained from a young woman in good health.

This clonotype was detected a few times. CDR3 nucleotides: TGTGCCAGCTCAGGGTTGACTGGGGCCAACGTCCTGACTTTC. Translation: CASSGLTGANVLTF. The rearrangement links TRBV27 to TRBJ2-6; D might be TRBD1 (5 bases). CDR1 is MNHEY and CDR2 is SMNVEV in the germline V gene (reference sequence). V gave up 8 bases and J gave up 2 bases, with 10 bases separating them. This CDR3 region has 14 residues.

The rearrangement links TRBV20-1 to TRBJ2-2; D is uncertain. Trimming took off 1 base at V and 5 bases at J, with 17 bases between the two ends. The CDR3 consists of 16 residues. Per the germline V gene, CDR1 is DFQATT and CDR2 is SNEGSKA (reference sequence). The CDR3 is CSARGGTPGRTGELFF. CDR3 sequence (DNA): TGCAGTGCTAGAGGGGGAACACCGGGTAGGACCGGGGAGCTGTTTTTT.

The genes are TRBV20-1 and TRBJ2-3; 7 bases are shared with TRBD1. V trimming: 5 bases; J trimming: 2 bases; junction bases outside the gene matches: 10. Germline-derived CDR1 and CDR2 are DFQATT and SNEGSKA (reference sequence). The CDR3 runs to 15 residues. CDR3 in amino acids: CSALDPGQLTDTQYF. CDR3 DNA sequence: TGCAGTGCTCTCGATCCGGGACAGCTCACAGATACGCAGTATTTT.

The chain combines TRBV20-1 with TRBJ2-7; tentatively, D is TRBD2 (5 bases). The V gene's germline CDR1 is DFQATT and CDR2 SNEGSKA (reference sequence). V dropped 2 bases and J dropped 3 bases, with 20 bases sitting between them. CDR3 length: 16 residues. Here the CDR3 DNA reads TGCAGTGCTAGACTGTCCAAAGGCCGGGGTTACTACGAGCAGTACTTC. Translated, it gives CSARLSKGRGYYEQYF.

The sample holds many counts of this clonotype. The chain combines TRBV6-5 with TRBJ2-7; no reliable D call. V was clipped by 6 bases and J by 4 bases, with 10 bases between them. Germline V gene data show CDR1 as MNHEY and CDR2 as SVGAGI. CDR3 length: 12 amino acids. The CDR3 coding sequence is TGTGCCAGCAGCCCCTGGGGATACGAGCAGTACTTC. It codes for CASSPWGYEQYF.

This clonotype has more than one count but fewer than ten. V usage is TRBV27 and J usage is TRBJ2-2, with unresolved D. Germline CDR1 and CDR2: MNHEY and SMNVEV (reference sequence). V was trimmed by 2 bases and J by 0 bases, leaving 4 bases between them. CDR3 length equals 14 residues. The CDR3 loop reads CASSLDANTGELFF. In DNA, the CDR3 is TGTGCCAGCAGTTTAGACGCGAACACCGGGGAGCTGTTTTTT.

This rearrangement joins TRBV29-1 to TRBJ2-7; 9 nucleotides match TRBD1. The CDR3 extends over 13 amino acids. From germline, CDR1 is SQVTM and CDR2 ANQGSEA. V dropped 7 bases and J dropped 3; count of bases not matched to a gene: 7. Here the CDR3 reads CSGKRDRDYEQYF. DNA for the CDR3: TGCAGCGGGAAAAGGGACAGGGACTACGAGCAGTACTTC.

In the case of this clonotype: The germline gene is not matched at one end of the junction; a read error may be the cause. This chain uses TRBV20-1 with TRBJ2-1; TRBD1 aligns across 9 bases. This CDR3 has 15 residues. The germline V gene has CDR1 DFQATT and CDR2 SNEGSKA (reference sequence). The CDR3 sequence is CSAPERGQGYNERFF. CDR3 coding DNA: TGCAGTGCTCCGGAGAGGGGACAGGGCTACAATGAGCGGTTCTTC.

This sequence joins TRBV7-9 and TRBJ1-1; TRBD1 agrees at 7 bases. There are 14 residues in the CDR3. In germline, CDR1 is SEHNR, CDR2 FQNEAQ (reference sequence). V was pared by 5 bases and J by 7 bases, with 10 bases of the junction left unmatched. The DNA of the CDR3 is TGTGCCAGCAGCACCTACGACAGGGAAGTTGAAGCTTTCTTT. Residues: CASSTYDREVEAFF.

This clonotype has a handful of counts. V gene TRBV4-1 combines with J gene TRBJ2-3; 12 bases align to TRBD2. Germline V gene lookup returns CDR1 MGHRA and CDR2 YSYEKL. This CDR3 spans 16 amino acids. V shed 3 bases, J shed 4 bases, and the junction held 5 bases outside the gene matches. In nucleotides, the CDR3 is TGCGCCAGCAGCCAGATGCTAGCGGGAGGGCCAGATACGCAGTATTTT. As protein: CASSQMLAGGPDTQYF.

This clonotype turned up a few times. The chain links TRBV4-1 to TRBJ1-2; the D gene is possibly TRBD1 (6 bases). This CDR3 contains 14 residues. Germline CDR1 is MGHRA and CDR2 is YSYEKL. Trimming took off 4 bases at V and 4 bases at J, with 13 bases between the two ends. Written as DNA, the CDR3 is TGCGCCAGCAGCCCTCAAAGGGGGGCCTATGGCTACACCTTC. Translated: CASSPQRGAYGYTF.

This clonotype was found many times. This rearrangement joins TRBV3-1 to TRBJ2-5, with TRBD2 as a possible D gene (5 bases). The V gene's germline CDR1 is LGHDT and CDR2 YNNKEL (reference sequence). CDR3 size: 14 residues. The ends were cut back, 4 bases at V and 7 bases at J, with 16 bases in the middle. CDR3 sequence: CASSPSGSHLTQYF. CDR3 DNA: TGTGCCAGCAGCCCCTCGGGGAGCCACCTGACCCAGTACTTC.

The chain has TRBV7-6 and TRBJ2-4; 10 nucleotides match TRBD2. Germline V gene data show CDR1 as SGHVS and CDR2 as FNYEAQ. V shed 1 base and J 4 bases; nucleotides not matched to a gene: 4. This CDR3 spans 16 amino acids. The CDR3 DNA reads TGTGCCAGCAGCTTAGGAGCGGGAGGGGTGAAAAACATTCAGTACTTC. Translating it yields CASSLGAGGVKNIQYF.

This chain links TRBV10-3 with TRBJ2-1, with 7 bases fitting TRBD2. Near its end, the DNA agrees better with TRBJ2-7, so the J call may be wrong. Per germline, CDR1 ENHRY and CDR2 SYGVKD. The CDR3 totals 16 residues. In DNA form, the CDR3 reads TGTGCCATCAGTGACCCCGGGACTACCTTTTACAATGAGCAGTACTTC. Protein product: CAISDPGTTFYNEQYF.

The chain uses TRBV5-1 and TRBJ2-7, with D possibly matching TRBD1 (6 bases). From germline, CDR1 is SGHRS and CDR2 YFSETQ. Deletions cut 4 bases from V and 3 bases from J, with 20 bases between. The CDR3 contains 16 residues. CDR3 amino acids: CASSPRPPQGFYEQYF. CDR3 sequence (DNA): TGCGCCAGCAGCCCACGACCGCCACAGGGTTTCTACGAGCAGTACTTC.

J is TRBJ2-5 and V is TRBV7-2; D is possibly TRBD2 (7 bases). The CDR3 length is 15 residues. Germline loops: CDR1 SGHTA, CDR2 FQGNSA. The V and J ends lost 7 bases and 1 base respectively, with 16 bases between them. The CDR3 sequence is CASTKGGAAQETQYF. CDR3 DNA sequence: TGTGCCAGCACCAAGGGGGGGGCGGCCCAAGAGACCCAGTACTTC. The entire variable domain, with the rest obtained from reference TRBV7-2 and TRBJ2-5, is as follows: GAGVSQSPSNKVTEKGKDVELRCDPISGHTALYWYRQSLGQGLEFLIYFQGNSAPDKSGLPSDRFSAERTGGSVSTLTIQRTQQEDSAVYLCASTKGGAAQETQYFGPGTRLLVL.

The chain links TRBV6-5 to TRBJ2-3, with 8 bases fitting TRBD2. The V and J ends lost 9 bases and 6 bases, in that order; junction bases with no gene match: 14. Germline V gene lookup returns CDR1 MNHEY and CDR2 SVGAGI. This CDR3 is 15 amino acids long. CDR3 nucleotide sequence: TGTGCCAGTGCCATGGGCGGGGGGCTAAGGGATACGCAGTATTTT. This encodes CASAMGGGLRDTQYF.

For this clonotype: A much larger clone is a single base away; this may be a read error. The chain employs TRBV5-1 and TRBJ2-7, with 9 bases fitting TRBD1. Trimming removed 10 bases from V and 3 bases from J; junction bases left unmatched: 11. In germline, CDR1 is SGHRS, CDR2 YFSETQ. The CDR3 consists of 14 residues. CDR3 nucleotides: TGCGCCGGCAATATCGGGACAGGGTACTACGAGCAGTACTTC. Protein product: CAGNIGTGYYEQYF. Full variable domain (missing parts from reference TRBV5-1 and TRBJ2-7): KAGVTQTPRYLIKTRGQQVTLSCSPISGHRSVSWYQQTPGQGLQFLFEYFSETQRNKGNFPGRFSGRQFSNSRSEMNVSTLELGDSALYLCAGNIGTGYYEQYFGPGTRLTVT.

This chain links TRBV5-1 with TRBJ2-3; D possibly corresponds to TRBD2 (6 bases). Germline V gene lookup returns CDR1 SGHRS and CDR2 YFSETQ. This CDR3 is 15 amino acids long. The V end was cut by 1 base, the J end by 6 bases, with 15 bases between. The CDR3 protein is CASSLSAGRYDTQYF. In nucleotides, the CDR3 is TGCGCCAGCAGCTTGAGTGCGGGGAGGTATGATACGCAGTATTTT.

This clonotype was picked up many times. DNA for the CDR3: TGTGCCAGCAGCAACCGGGAGACCCAGTACTTC. Translated: CASSNRETQYF. The chain is built from TRBV28 and TRBJ2-5; no firm D call. This CDR3 spans 11 amino acids. Germline lookup yields CDR1 MDHEN and CDR2 SYDVKM. V lost 6 bases, J lost 5 bases, and 7 bases lay in between.

The sample holds a few counts of this clonotype. The chain recombines TRBV12-3 or TRBV12-4 with TRBJ1-5, with D maybe TRBD1 (6 bases). The germline V and J ends were trimmed by 4 bases and 3 bases, with 13 bases remaining between them. This CDR3 has 15 amino acids. The chain's CDR3 is CASSSQDSPNQPQHF. The CDR3 region has the DNA TGTGCCAGCAGTTCCCAGGACAGTCCCAATCAGCCCCAGCATTTT.

The V call is TRBV2, the J call TRBJ1-5; possibly TRBD1 for D (6 bases). This CDR3 spans 14 amino acids. CDR1 and CDR2 (germline): SNHLY, FYNNEI. V was cut by 6 bases and J by 6 bases, with 15 bases left in between. The CDR3: CASRPRGAGQPQHF. The CDR3, as DNA: TGTGCCAGCAGACCACGGGGGGCAGGTCAGCCCCAGCATTTT.

The CDR3 DNA sequence: TGTGCTAGTGGTTTGGGGCTAGCGGGGGACACAGATACGCAGTATTTT. Protein product: CASGLGLAGDTDTQYF. This sequence joins TRBV12-5 and TRBJ2-3, with 10 nucleotides matching TRBD2. V shed 1 base and J 2 bases; nucleotides not matched to a gene: 3. There are 16 residues in the CDR3. CDR1 LGHNT and CDR2 FRNRAP come from the germline V gene. Full variable domain (remainder filled in from reference TRBV12-5 and TRBJ2-3): DARVTQTPRHKVTEMGQEVTMRCQPILGHNTVFWYRQTMMQGLELLAYFRNRAPLDDSGMPKDRFSAEMPDATLATLKIQPSEPRDSAVYFCASGLGLAGDTDTQYFGPGTRLTVL.

The chain couples TRBV29-1 to TRBJ2-7; D ambiguous. Germline CDR1 is SQVTM and CDR2 is ANQGSEA. This CDR3 region has 11 residues. Trimming left V 7 bases short and J 5 bases short, with 12 bases between. The CDR3 DNA reads TGCAGCGCCGCAATTGGGGACGAGCAGTACTTC. Amino acid sequence: CSAAIGDEQYF.

Of note for this clonotype: Because the CDR3's place on the DNA is in doubt, the DNA is left out and the CDR3 is given as listed by TCRdb. This chain links TRBV27 with TRBJ2-6. In germline, CDR1 is MNHEY, CDR2 SMNVEV (reference sequence). The CDR3 is 12 amino acids in total, end residues counted. CDR3 sequence reads: CASSSSDRVLTF.

This clonotype was counted only a few times. This chain's CDR3 is CAISESGTRVPNEQFF. The CDR3 nucleotides read TGTGCCATCAGTGAGTCCGGGACTAGGGTGCCCAATGAGCAGTTCTTC. The chain links TRBV10-3 to TRBJ2-1, with 8 nucleotides matching TRBD2. Unmatched junction bases numbered 7, after V lost 0 bases and J lost 6 bases. The CDR3 length is 16 residues. CDR1 is ENHRY, CDR2 SYGVKD, per germline.

The gene calls are TRBV12-3 or TRBV12-4 and TRBJ1-1; 8 bases map to TRBD1. V shed 6 bases, J shed 5 bases, and the junction held 5 bases outside the gene matches. The CDR3 consists of 13 residues. CDR3: CASSRQGMTEAFF. The CDR3 bases are TGTGCCAGCAGCCGACAGGGGATGACTGAAGCTTTCTTT.

This chain connects TRBV6-5 to TRBJ2-5; no definite D call. This CDR3 is built from 15 residues. The germline V gene has CDR1 MNHEY and CDR2 SVGAGI. Trimming cost V 0 bases and J 7 bases, with 15 bases left between them. The CDR3 DNA follows: TGTGCCAGCAGTTACTCGAGGTTCGCTGTCAGGACCCAGTACTTC. Protein: CASSYSRFAVRTQYF.

The chain employs TRBV7-9 and TRBJ2-4; TRBD1 is a possible D gene (5 bases). This CDR3 contains 15 residues. The V end lost 5 bases, the J end lost 1 base, and 12 bases lay between the germline ends. Germline CDR1 SEHNR, CDR2 FQNEAQ (reference sequence). CDR3 sequence reads: CASSTTWGAKNIQYF. CDR3 coding DNA: TGTGCCAGCAGCACTACCTGGGGCGCCAAAAACATTCAGTACTTC. The full variable domain, rest sourced from reference TRBV7-9 and TRBJ2-4, is DTGVSQNPRHKITKRGQNVTFRCDPISEHNRLYWYRQTLGQGPEFLTYFQNEAQLEKSRLLSDRFSAERPKGSFSTLEIQRTEQGDSAMYLCASSTTWGAKNIQYFGAGTRLSVL.